Reported below is one TCR beta chain. The antigen is undetermined. This sample is part of a study of cytomegalovirus exposure and HLA in healthy donors. Study results and caveats: Cytomegalovirus-associated status was assigned to about 180 TCR beta chains. Earlier analysis found most TCR beta V segments productive about 87% or about 30% of the time.

The germline V gene encodes CDR1 LGHNA and CDR2 YNFKEQ. The CDR3 loop spans 12 amino acids. Between the trimmed V and J ends, which lost 4 bases and 2 bases, there was a span of 5 bases. Donors had nominal health at sampling but likely had unrecorded immune exposures. This PCR relied on a set of 60 Vbeta primers and 13 Jbeta primers. TCRdb keeps only in-frame clones here, not all; method: immunoSEQ multiplex PCR. The sample holds about 120,000 clones; around 72% are singletons and the top ten take 7.5% to 9.5%. Sample: PBMCs. This receptor was identified in a woman in her fifties or sixties in good health and CMV-seropositive. The chain couples TRBV4-2 to TRBJ2-5; no firm D call. The CDR3: CASSLPQETQYF. CDR3 in DNA: TGTGCCAGCAGCCTTCCACAAGAGACCCAGTACTTC.